Listed below are T cell receptor beta chains from one sample, sequenced in a study of technical replicates of blood from a few donors. Assay: immunoSEQ multiplex PCR; the TCRdb copy retains only in-frame clones and omits some. The sample lists about 76,000 clones, roughly 90% occurring once. Material: T cells isolated from PBMCs. These receptors were collected from a human donor in good health. CDR3s include the opening cysteine and the closing phenylalanine or tryptophan. The D gene is left open where the match is weak. Some rows have no size entry. The others give once, few or many, or a class for an expanded clone.

j_call d_call clone_size v_call cdr3_nt cdr3_aa
TRBJ1-6 - - TRBV4-1 TGCGCCAGCAGCTCGGGTCGGGGAGGTTATTCACCCCTCCACTTT CASSSGRGGYSPLHF
TRBJ1-6 - - TRBV2 TGTGCCAGCACGAGGACGGGGGATTCACCCCTCCACTTT CASTRTGDSPLHF
TRBJ2-2 TRBD1 - TRBV9 TGTGCCAGCAGCGATCAACAGGGGGCGAGCACCGGGGAGCTGTTTTTT CASSDQQGASTGELFF
TRBJ1-1 TRBD1 - TRBV11-2 TGTGCCAGCAGCTTTACAGGGGGTGACACTGAAGCTTTCTTT CASSFTGGDTEAFF
TRBJ2-5 - - TRBV5-1 TGCGCCAGCAGCTTTAGCGTGTACCAAGAGACCCAGTACTTC CASSFSVYQETQYF
TRBJ2-7 - - TRBV10-2 TGCGCCAGCAGTGCCGGGACCTACGAGCAGTACTTC CASSAGTYEQYF
TRBJ2-7 - - TRBV5-1 TGCGCCAGCAGCTTGACGGGTTTAACTCTCGACGAGCAGTACTTC CASSLTGLTLDEQYF
TRBJ2-1 TRBD1 - TRBV19 TGTGCCAGTAGCTTGCCGGGACAGGGGGCGGATGAGCAGTTCTTC CASSLPGQGADEQFF
TRBJ2-5 TRBD2 - TRBV11-2 TGTGCCAGCAGCTTAGGACGGCTAGCGGGAGATTTAGGAGAGACCCAGTACTTC CASSLGRLAGDLGETQYF
TRBJ1-2 - - TRBV27 TGTGCCAGCAGATCGTCACCCGTTGGGGCCTATGGCTACACCTTC CASRSSPVGAYGYTF
TRBJ2-3 - - TRBV5-6 TGTGCCAGCAGCTTCCGGGACTTTAACACAGATACGCAGTATTTT CASSFRDFNTDTQYF
TRBJ1-2 TRBD1 - TRBV11-1 TGTGCCAGCAGCTCGAGACAGGGGCCCTCTCCAGGAGGCTACACCTTC CASSSRQGPSPGGYTF
TRBJ2-4 TRBD1 - TRBV11-2 TGTGCCAGCAGCTTAGGCCCCGGGACAGGGAACATTCAGTACTTC CASSLGPGTGNIQYF
TRBJ2-7 - - TRBV28 TGTGCCAGCAGTCGGGGACACGGCTGGAACTACGAGCAGTACTTC CASSRGHGWNYEQYF
TRBJ2-3 TRBD2 - TRBV7-2 TGTGCCAGCAGCTTGCTAGCGGGGGGTGCTAGCACAGATACGCAGTATTTT CASSLLAGGASTDTQYF
TRBJ2-2 TRBD1 once TRBV7-2 TGTGCCAGCAGCCCCTGGACAGGGTACGACACCGGGGAGCTGTTTTTT CASSPWTGYDTGELFF
TRBJ2-1 TRBD2 - TRBV10-2 TGCGCCAGCAGAGAATGGACTAGGGGCCACAATGAGCAGTTCTTC CASREWTRGHNEQFF
TRBJ2-1 - - TRBV10-1 TGCGCCAGCAGTGACCCGTGGGGGCCTCACGATGAGCAGTTCTTC CASSDPWGPHDEQFF
TRBJ2-1 TRBD2 once TRBV5-6 TGTGCCAGCAGCCTTCGCGGGGGGTCCTACAATGAGCAGTTCTTC CASSLRGGSYNEQFF
TRBJ2-5 TRBD2 - TRBV28 TGTGCCAGCAGTTTGGGACTAGCGGGAATAGGGGGAGAGACCCAGTACTTC CASSLGLAGIGGETQYF
TRBJ2-3 - - TRBV19 TGTGCCAGCTCCTACAGGCTATGGTTCACAGATACGCAGTATTTT CASSYRLWFTDTQYF
TRBJ1-5 - - TRBV4-1 TGCGCCAGCAGCCCCGAGGTAAGGGGCAGTCAGCCCCAGCATTTT CASSPEVRGSQPQHF
TRBJ2-7 TRBD2 - TRBV28 TGTGCCAGCAGCTCTAGCGGCGGAGCCAACCACGAGCAGTACTTC CASSSSGGANHEQYF
TRBJ2-7 - - TRBV19 TGTGCCAGTAGTCCCGAGACACGATCCTACGAGCAGTACTTC CASSPETRSYEQYF
TRBJ2-4 - once TRBV1 TGCACCAGCAGCCAAGATGCCAGCGGGAGTGTCCAAAACATTCAGTACTTC CTSSQDASGSVQNIQYF
TRBJ2-7 - - TRBV29-1 TGCAGCGCCCGAGGACCCCTCACTCCGGGAGCTATGAGCTACGAGCAGTACTTC CSARGPLTPGAMSYEQYF
TRBJ1-2 - - TRBV7-9 TGTGCCAGCAGCTTAGGAGTAGGCGGGCGGGCAACCGGCTACACCTTC CASSLGVGGRATGYTF
TRBJ1-2 TRBD1 - TRBV18 TGTGCCAGCTCACCGGTCGGGACAGGGGTTGGCTACACCTTC CASSPVGTGVGYTF
TRBJ2-3 - - TRBV28 TGTGCCAGCACCCCACTTGACCTTGGAGGCACAGATACGCAGTATTTT CASTPLDLGGTDTQYF
TRBJ1-2 - - TRBV7-2 TGTGCCAGCAGCTTAGGAGAGCACTATGGCTACACCTTC CASSLGEHYGYTF
TRBJ2-7 - - TRBV7-9 TGTGCCAGCAGCTTAGCGGGAGGTGTTAATTACGAGCAGTACTTC CASSLAGGVNYEQYF
TRBJ1-6 - - TRBV6-1 TGTGCCAGCAGTGAACGGCAGGAAAATTCACCCCTCCACTTT CASSERQENSPLHF
TRBJ2-2 TRBD2 - TRBV6-1 TGTGCCAGCAGCTGGTCGGGGGGAGCTACCGGGGAGCTGTTTTTT CASSWSGGATGELFF